A selection of T cell receptor beta chains follows, all from one sample in a study of blood T cell repertoires in COVID-19. The table came from immunoSEQ multiplex PCR; TCRdb's copy has only in-frame clones and leaves some out. The sample lists 25,000 to 30,000 clones, approximately 67% seen once, with about 17% in the top ten. The sequenced sample consisted of peripheral blood. These receptors came from a human donor in a cohort sampled during active COVID-19. The CDR3 runs from the conserved cysteine through the conserved F or W.

V	J	CDR3
TRBV27	TRBJ2-2	CASSLQREITGELFF
TRBV19	TRBJ2-2	CASSPPGGYTGELFF
TRBV7-9	TRBJ2-1	CASSSGLDGDEQFF
TRBV6-2/TRBV6-3	TRBJ2-5	CASSTGVEETQYF
TRBV9	TRBJ2-6	CASSTHRGPGANVLTF
TRBV27	TRBJ2-3	CAIRAGSTDTQYF
TRBV5-3	TRBJ2-3	CARSLGLAGSTDTQYF
TRBV5-4	TRBJ2-7	CASSSLSGGLSYEQYF
TRBV4-3	TRBJ1-1	CASAPGQGFLNTEAFF
TRBV7-3	TRBJ2-3	CASSLEVAGAFTQYF
TRBV28	TRBJ1-6	CASSPTGDSPLHF
TRBV7-2	TRBJ1-1	CASSPARQVNTEAFF
TRBV5-5	TRBJ2-1	CASSISGSSYNEQFF
TRBV4-1	TRBJ1-2	CASSQGQGPYGYTF
TRBV19	TRBJ2-7	CASSLQAFSYEQYF
TRBV20-1	TRBJ2-2	CSASLTGEVGTGELFF
TRBV27	TRBJ1-6	CASSLFDRVSYNSPLHF
TRBV5-1	TRBJ2-1	CASSSNPGLGHNEQFF
TRBV9	TRBJ2-5	CASSVAGQETQYF
TRBV7-3	TRBJ2-2	CASSLLAAWTGELFF
TRBV19	TRBJ1-1	CASSIGAAVTEAFF
TRBV5-4	TRBJ2-7	CASSLVTGVHEQYF
TRBV29-1	TRBJ1-2	CSVDSLDPKGYTF
TRBV19	TRBJ2-7	CASSLDAGASSYEQYF
TRBV20-1	TRBJ2-1	CSASNFAGGGNEQFF
TRBV2	TRBJ1-1	CASSETGTGLSEAFF
TRBV9	TRBJ2-5	CASSVVPGVEETQYF
TRBV3-1/TRBV3-2	TRBJ2-3	CASSQSSGTGGTDTQYF
TRBV6-6	TRBJ2-7	CASSYRQRPYEQYF
TRBV14	TRBJ2-3	CASRPQRSSTDTQYF
TRBV5-1	TRBJ2-1	CASNPGLAASGQFF
TRBV7-8	TRBJ1-5	CASSSESVDQAQHF
TRBV4-3	TRBJ2-1	CASSPGLAGYNEQFF